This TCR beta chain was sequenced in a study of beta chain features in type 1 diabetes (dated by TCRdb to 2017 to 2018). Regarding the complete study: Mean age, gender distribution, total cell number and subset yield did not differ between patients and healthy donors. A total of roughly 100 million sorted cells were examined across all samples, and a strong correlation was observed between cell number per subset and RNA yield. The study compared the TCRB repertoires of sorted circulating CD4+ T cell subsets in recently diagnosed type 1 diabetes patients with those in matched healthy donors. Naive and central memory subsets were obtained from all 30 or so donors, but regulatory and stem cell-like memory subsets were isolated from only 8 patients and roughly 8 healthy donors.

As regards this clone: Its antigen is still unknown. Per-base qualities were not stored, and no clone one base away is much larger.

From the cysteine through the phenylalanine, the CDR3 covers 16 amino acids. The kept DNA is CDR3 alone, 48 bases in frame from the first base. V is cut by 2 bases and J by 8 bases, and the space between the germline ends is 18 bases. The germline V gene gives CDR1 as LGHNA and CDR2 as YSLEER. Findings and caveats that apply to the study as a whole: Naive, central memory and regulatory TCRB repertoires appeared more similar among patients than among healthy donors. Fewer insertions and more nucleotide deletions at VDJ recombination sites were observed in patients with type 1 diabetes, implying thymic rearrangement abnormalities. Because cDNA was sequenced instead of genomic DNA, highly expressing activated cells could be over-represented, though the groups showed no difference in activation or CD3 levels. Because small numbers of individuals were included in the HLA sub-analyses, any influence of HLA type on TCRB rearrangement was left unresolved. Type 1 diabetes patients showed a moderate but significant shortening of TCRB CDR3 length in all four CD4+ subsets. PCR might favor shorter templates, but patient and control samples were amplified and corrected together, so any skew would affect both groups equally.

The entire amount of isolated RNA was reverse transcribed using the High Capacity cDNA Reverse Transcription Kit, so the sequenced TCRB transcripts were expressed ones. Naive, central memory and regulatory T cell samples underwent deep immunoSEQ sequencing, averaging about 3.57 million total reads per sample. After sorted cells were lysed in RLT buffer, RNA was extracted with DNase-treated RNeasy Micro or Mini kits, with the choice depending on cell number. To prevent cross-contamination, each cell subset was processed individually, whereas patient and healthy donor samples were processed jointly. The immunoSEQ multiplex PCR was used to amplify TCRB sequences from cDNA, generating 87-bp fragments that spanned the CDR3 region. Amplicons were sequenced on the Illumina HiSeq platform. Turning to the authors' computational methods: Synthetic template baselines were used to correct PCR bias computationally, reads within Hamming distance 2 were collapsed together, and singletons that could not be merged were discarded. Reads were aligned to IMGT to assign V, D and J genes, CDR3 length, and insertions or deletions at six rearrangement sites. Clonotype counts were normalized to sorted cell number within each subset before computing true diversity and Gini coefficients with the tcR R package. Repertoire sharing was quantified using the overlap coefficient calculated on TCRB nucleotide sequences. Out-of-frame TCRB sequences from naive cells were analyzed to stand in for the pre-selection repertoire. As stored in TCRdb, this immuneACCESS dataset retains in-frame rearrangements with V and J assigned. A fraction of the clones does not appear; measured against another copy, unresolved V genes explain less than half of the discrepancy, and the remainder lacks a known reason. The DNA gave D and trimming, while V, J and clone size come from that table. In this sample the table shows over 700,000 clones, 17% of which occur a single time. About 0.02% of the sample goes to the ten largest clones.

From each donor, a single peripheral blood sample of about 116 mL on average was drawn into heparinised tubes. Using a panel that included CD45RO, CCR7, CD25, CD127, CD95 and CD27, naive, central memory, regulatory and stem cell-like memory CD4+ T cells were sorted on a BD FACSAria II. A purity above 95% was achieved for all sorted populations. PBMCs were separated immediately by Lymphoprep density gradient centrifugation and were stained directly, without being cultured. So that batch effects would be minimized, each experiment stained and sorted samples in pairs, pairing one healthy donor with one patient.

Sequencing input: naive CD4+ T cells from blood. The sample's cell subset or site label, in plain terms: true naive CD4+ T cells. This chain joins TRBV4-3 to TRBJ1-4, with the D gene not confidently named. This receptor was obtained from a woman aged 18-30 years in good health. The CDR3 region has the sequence CASSQSPGFTGEKLFF. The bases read TGCGCCAGCAGCCAATCTCCGGGATTCACGGGCGAAAAACTGTTTTTT.